This TCR beta chain was captured in a study of CD4 T cells in relation to SARS-CoV-2 and coronaviruses. Turning to the study itself: TCR beta CDR3s were sequenced after roughly ten-day antigen culture of PBMCs. Controls used an HIV-1 Nef peptide pool or no peptide.

The repertoire was sequenced with immunoSEQ multiplex PCR; TCRdb's copy has only in-frame clones and lacks some. The data contain 17,000 or so clones, around three quarters of them singletons. Of note for this clone: Its antigen is currently unknown.

Before the COVID-19 pandemic, during about 2011-2019, CD4+ T cells were taken from unexposed donors. Isolation of CD4+ T cells took place after around 11 days in culture. This TCR was recovered from a human donor in good health. Sequenced: CD4+ T cells from PBMCs, cultured in vitro.

CDR3 sequence reads: CASSLRLAAGVSTDTQYF. In DNA, the CDR3 is TGTGCCAGCAGCTTGAGACTAGCGGCTGGGGTTAGCACAGATACGCAGTATTTT. This chain links TRBV5-4 with TRBJ2-3, with 9 bases lining up with TRBD2. Unmatched junction bases numbered 9, after V lost 1 base and J lost 0 bases. The CDR3 contains 18 residues. Looked up from germline, CDR1 is SGHNT and CDR2 is YYREEE (reference sequence). Full variable domain (remainder filled in from reference TRBV5-4 and TRBJ2-3): ETGVTQSPTHLIKTRGQQVTLRCSSQSGHNTVSWYQQALGQGPQFIFQYYREEENGRGNFPPRFSGLQFPNYSSELNVNALELDDSALYLCASSLRLAAGVSTDTQYFGPGTRLTVL.